One and the same sample provided the 19 T cell receptor beta chains below, sequenced in a study of blood T cell repertoires in COVID-19. Libraries were prepared by immunoSEQ multiplex PCR; TCRdb keeps only in-frame clonotypes and omits some of them. The repertoire includes about 69,000 clones, more than 75% of them detected once, and more than 40% sits in the top ten. Specimen: peripheral blood. These receptors were obtained from a human donor in a cohort sampled during active COVID-19.

V usage is TRBV29-1 and J usage is TRBJ2-1; TRBD2 matches 11 bases. This CDR3 comprises 15 residues. Germline CDR1 SQVTM, CDR2 ANQGSEA. The trim removed 2 bases at V and 10 bases at J, leaving 10 bases unmatched. Written as DNA, the CDR3 is TGCAGCGTTGAATACGATAGCGGGGGGGCGTCCGAGCAGTTCTTC. Translation gives CSVEYDSGGASEQFF.

The gene calls are TRBV6-1 and TRBJ2-4; the match to TRBD1 covers 7 bases. Trimming cost V 1 base and J 11 bases; bases outside gene matches: 2. The CDR3 is 12 amino acids. Germline V lookup: CDR1 MNHNS, CDR2 SASEGT. The CDR3 sequence is CASSEGGTVQYF. The CDR3 DNA is TGTGCCAGCAGTGAAGGGGGGACAGTTCAGTACTTC.

The V gene is TRBV7-8, the J gene TRBJ1-3; tentative D call: TRBD1 (6 bases). This CDR3 contains 14 residues. The germline CDR1 and CDR2 sequences are SGHVS and FQNEAQ. Trimming pared 2 bases from V and 2 bases from J, leaving 7 bases between. CDR3 in DNA: TGTGCCAGCAGCTTACAGGGGACTGGAAACACCATATATTTT. Its translation is CASSLQGTGNTIYF.

The chain uses TRBV2 and TRBJ1-2; D is perhaps TRBD1 (6 bases). CDR3 length: 13 residues. CDR1 is SNHLY and CDR2 is FYNNEI in the germline V gene. V was clipped by 0 bases and J by 7 bases, with 9 bases between them. The DNA for the CDR3 is TGTGCCAGCAGTGAAGCGGACAGAGTTGGCTACACCTTC. Protein sequence: CASSEADRVGYTF. The whole variable domain, filled in from reference TRBV2 and TRBJ1-2, reads EPEVTQTPSHQVTQMGQEVILRCVPISNHLYFYWYRQILGQKVEFLVSFYNNEISEKSEIFDDQFSVERPDGSNFTLKIRSTKLEDSAMYFCASSEADRVGYTFGSGTRLTVV.

J is TRBJ1-5 and V is TRBV18; D may be TRBD1 (6 bases). CDR1 KGHSH and CDR2 LQKENI come from the germline V gene. The V end lost 0 bases, the J end lost 1 base, and 10 bases lay between the germline ends. The CDR3 is made up of 16 amino acids. CDR3 amino acids: CASSPPPGASNQPQHF. The CDR3, as DNA: TGTGCCAGCTCACCACCCCCAGGGGCGAGCAATCAGCCCCAGCATTTT.

The chain combines TRBV7-9 with TRBJ1-1; a possible D gene is TRBD1 (5 bases). V was trimmed by 2 bases and J by 4 bases, leaving 11 bases between them. Germline CDR1 reads SEHNR; CDR2 reads FQNEAQ (reference sequence). The CDR3 consists of 14 residues. The CDR3 DNA follows: TGTGCCAGCAGCTTATCGGGGGAGGGCACTGAAGCTTTCTTT. This gives the protein CASSLSGEGTEAFF.

The genes are TRBV18 and TRBJ2-1; 8 bases line up with TRBD1. V shed 4 bases, J shed 0 bases, and the junction held 5 bases outside the gene matches. The germline V gene encodes CDR1 KGHSH and CDR2 LQKENI. The CDR3 has 16 amino acids. CDR3 protein: CASSRQGLSSYNEQFF. CDR3 nucleotide sequence: TGTGCCAGCTCACGACAGGGGCTCAGCTCCTACAATGAGCAGTTCTTC.

The chain uses TRBV2 and TRBJ1-1; TRBD1 might be the D (5 bases). The V gene lost 6 bases and the J gene lost 3 bases, with 11 bases spanning the gap. The CDR3 spans 13 residues. The germline CDR1 and CDR2 sequences are SNHLY and FYNNEI. CDR3 bases: TGTGCCAGCAGCCAGGGAACAGACACTGAAGCTTTCTTT. This codes for CASSQGTDTEAFF. Based on the CDR3 plus reference TRBV2 and TRBJ1-1, the full variable domain is EPEVTQTPSHQVTQMGQEVILRCVPISNHLYFYWYRQILGQKVEFLVSFYNNEISEKSEIFDDQFSVERPDGSNFTLKIRSTKLEDSAMYFCASSQGTDTEAFFGQGTRLTVV.

The chain joins TRBV28 to TRBJ1-6; 9 bases fit TRBD1. The CDR3 covers 15 residues. Germline lookup yields CDR1 MDHEN and CDR2 SYDVKM. V lost 6 bases to trimming and J lost 8 bases; unmatched junction nucleotides: 8. The CDR3 DNA reads TGTGCCAGCAGCACAGGGGGCGTCGGGGATTCACCCCTCCACTTT. This codes for CASSTGGVGDSPLHF.

V and J are TRBV19 and TRBJ1-6; no reliable D call. The CDR3 has 16 amino acids. Trimming cost V 4 bases and J 4 bases, with 14 bases left between them. CDR1 is LNHDA, CDR2 SQIVND, per germline (reference sequence). The DNA of the CDR3 is TGTGCCAGTAGTACAAACAGACGGTCGTATAATTCACCCCTCCACTTT. It yields the protein CASSTNRRSYNSPLHF.

This clone was recorded only once. This chain links TRBV11-2 with TRBJ2-7, with D hard to call. The V gene's germline CDR1 is SGHAT and CDR2 FQNNGV. The CDR3 covers 14 residues. V dropped 6 bases and J dropped 3 bases, with 15 bases sitting between them. The CDR3 coding sequence is TGTGCCAGCAGTCTTTCTGTCCCCTTCTACGAGCAGTACTTC. Translating it yields CASSLSVPFYEQYF.

This clone was observed many times. V usage is TRBV6-6 and J usage is TRBJ2-4; D perhaps matches TRBD2 (5 bases). Trimming took 2 bases from V and 1 from J, leaving 9 bases between them. Germline-derived CDR1 and CDR2 are MNHNY and SVGAGI (reference sequence). This CDR3 has 15 residues. The CDR3 nucleotides are TGTGCCAGCAGTTACCAAGGCGGGGCCAAAAACATTCAGTACTTC. This translates into CASSYQGGAKNIQYF.

J is TRBJ1-1 and V is TRBV5-1, with 8 positions matching TRBD1. Germline V gene data show CDR1 as SGHRS and CDR2 as YFSETQ. This CDR3 is built from 15 residues. Trimming at V came to 0 bases and at J to 4 bases, leaving 5 bases not matched to a gene. This CDR3 reads CASSLGPGGVTEAFF. The CDR3 bases are TGCGCCAGCAGCTTGGGCCCAGGGGGCGTCACTGAAGCTTTCTTT.

The CDR3: CSVRQGAYDEQYF. The DNA of the CDR3 is TGCAGCGTGAGACAGGGGGCTTACGACGAGCAGTACTTC. This sequence joins TRBV29-1 and TRBJ2-7; 10 bases line up with TRBD1. Per the germline V gene, CDR1 is SQVTM and CDR2 is ANQGSEA. V gave up 6 bases and J gave up 5 bases; unmatched junction bases: 7. The CDR3 extends over 13 amino acids.

This clone occurred many times. The chain uses TRBV3-1 (or the pseudogene TRBV3-2) and TRBJ2-7; D might be TRBD1 (6 bases). V gave up 3 bases and J gave up 0 bases, with 12 bases separating them. Germline CDR1 is LGHDT and CDR2 is YNNKEL (reference sequence). The CDR3 is made up of 15 amino acids. CDR3: CASSQGLDSSYEQYF. CDR3 DNA: TGTGCCAGCAGCCAGGGCTTGGACAGCTCCTACGAGCAGTACTTC.

The chain links TRBV10-3 to TRBJ1-2, with D perhaps TRBD1 (6 bases). Germline assignment: CDR1 ENHRY and CDR2 SYGVKD. There are 12 residues in the CDR3. V lost 7 bases and J 6 bases, leaving 12 bases between the germline ends. The CDR3 nucleotides read TGTGCCATCACCGATGACAGGCATGGCTACACCTTC. Translation: CAITDDRHGYTF.

V and J are TRBV19 and TRBJ1-2; 9 positions match TRBD1. The CDR3 covers 15 residues. V shed 10 bases and J 4 bases; nucleotides not matched to a gene: 13. CDR1 and CDR2 from the germline V gene are LNHDA and SQIVND (reference sequence). The DNA of the CDR3 is TGTGCCACCACCCCGACAGGGGGTGGATCCTATGGCTACACCTTC. It encodes CATTPTGGGSYGYTF. Variable domain in full (rest from reference TRBV19 and TRBJ1-2): DGGITQSPKYLFRKEGQNVTLSCEQNLNHDAMYWYRQDPGQGLRLIYYSQIVNDFQKGDIAEGYSVSREKKESFPLTVTSAQKNPTAFYLCATTPTGGGSYGYTFGSGTRLTVV.

The chain links TRBV3-1 (or the pseudogene TRBV3-2) to TRBJ2-3, with TRBD2 identical over 10 bases. V gave up 1 base and J gave up 7 bases; unmatched junction bases: 5. Germline CDR1 is LGHDT and CDR2 is YNNKEL (reference sequence). The CDR3 spans 15 residues. The CDR3 sequence: CASSQVSGGANTQYF. The CDR3 DNA follows: TGTGCCAGCAGCCAAGTCAGCGGGGGGGCCAATACGCAGTATTTT.

The CDR3 region is CASSMMQGKETQYF. The CDR3 region has the DNA TGTGCCAGTAGTATGATGCAGGGGAAAGAGACCCAGTACTTC. V is TRBV19 and J is TRBJ2-5; D perhaps matches TRBD1 (6 bases). This CDR3 is built from 14 residues. Germline V CDR1 and CDR2: LNHDA, SQIVND (reference sequence). The germline V and J ends were trimmed by 3 bases and 3 bases, with 11 bases remaining between them.